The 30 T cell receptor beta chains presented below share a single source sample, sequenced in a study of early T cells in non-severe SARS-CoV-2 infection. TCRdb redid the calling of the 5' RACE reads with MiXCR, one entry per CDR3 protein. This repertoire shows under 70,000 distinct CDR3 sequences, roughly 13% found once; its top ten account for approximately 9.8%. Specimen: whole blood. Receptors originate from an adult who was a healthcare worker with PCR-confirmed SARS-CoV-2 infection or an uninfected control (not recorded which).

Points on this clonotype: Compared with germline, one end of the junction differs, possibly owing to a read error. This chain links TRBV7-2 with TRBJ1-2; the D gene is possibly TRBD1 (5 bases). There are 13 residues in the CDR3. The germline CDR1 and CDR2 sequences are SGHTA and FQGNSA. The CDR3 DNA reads TGTGCCAGCAGCCCAGACAGTAACTATGGCCACACCTTC. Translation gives CASSPDSNYGHTF.

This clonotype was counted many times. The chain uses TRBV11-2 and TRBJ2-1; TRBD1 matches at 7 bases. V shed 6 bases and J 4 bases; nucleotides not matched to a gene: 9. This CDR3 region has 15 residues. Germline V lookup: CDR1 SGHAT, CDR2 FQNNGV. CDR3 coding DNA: TGTGCCAGCAGGGCCGGACAGGCCGGTTACAATGAGCAGTTCTTC. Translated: CASRAGQAGYNEQFF.

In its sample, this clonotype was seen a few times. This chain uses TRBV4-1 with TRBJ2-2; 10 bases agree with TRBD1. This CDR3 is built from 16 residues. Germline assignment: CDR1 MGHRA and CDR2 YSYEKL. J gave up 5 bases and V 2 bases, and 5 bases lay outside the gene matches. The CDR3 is CASSQRGTGDTGELFF. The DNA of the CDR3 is TGCGCCAGCAGCCAACGTGGGACAGGGGATACCGGGGAGCTGTTTTTT.

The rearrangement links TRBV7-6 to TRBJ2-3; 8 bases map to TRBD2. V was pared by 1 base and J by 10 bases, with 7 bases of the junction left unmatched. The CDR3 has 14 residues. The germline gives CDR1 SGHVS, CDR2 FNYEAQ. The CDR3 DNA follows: TGTGCCAGCAGCTTAGGGCCTCTCGGGAGGGCGCAGTATTTT. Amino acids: CASSLGPLGRAQYF. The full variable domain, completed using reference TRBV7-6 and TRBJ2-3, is GAGVSQSPRYKVTKRGQDVALRCDPISGHVSLYWYRQALGQGPEFLTYFNYEAQQDKSGLPNDRFSAERPEGSISTLTIQRTEQRDSAMYRCASSLGPLGRAQYFGPGTRLTVL.

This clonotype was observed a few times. CDR3: CASTAGLNYEQYF. DNA for the CDR3: TGTGCCAGCACCGCGGGACTCAACTACGAGCAGTACTTC. The chain joins TRBV5-4 to TRBJ2-7; a weak D match, TRBD2 (6 bases). V was shortened by 6 bases and J by 3 bases, with 13 bases between the two germline ends. The CDR3 is made up of 13 amino acids. CDR1 and CDR2 from the germline V gene are SGHNT and YYREEE (reference sequence).

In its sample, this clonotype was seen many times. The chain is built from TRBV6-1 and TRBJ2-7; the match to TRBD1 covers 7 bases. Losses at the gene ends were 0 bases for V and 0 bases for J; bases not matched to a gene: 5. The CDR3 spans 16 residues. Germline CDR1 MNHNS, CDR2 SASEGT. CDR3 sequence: CASSEAPWDSSYEQYF. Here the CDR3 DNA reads TGTGCCAGCAGTGAAGCCCCGTGGGACAGCTCCTACGAGCAGTACTTC.

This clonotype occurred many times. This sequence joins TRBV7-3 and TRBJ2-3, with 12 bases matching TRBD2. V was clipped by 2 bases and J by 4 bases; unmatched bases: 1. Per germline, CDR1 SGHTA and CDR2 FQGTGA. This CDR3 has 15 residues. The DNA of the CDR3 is TGTGCCAGCAGCTTACTAGCGGGAGGGCCAGATACGCAGTATTTT. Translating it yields CASSLLAGGPDTQYF.

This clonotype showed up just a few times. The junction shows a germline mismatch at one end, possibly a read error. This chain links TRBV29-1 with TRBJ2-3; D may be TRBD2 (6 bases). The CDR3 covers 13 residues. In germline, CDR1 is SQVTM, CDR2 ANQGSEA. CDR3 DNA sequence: TGCAGCATTGAGGGGACTAGCACAGATACGCAGTATTTT. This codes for CSIEGTSTDTQYF.

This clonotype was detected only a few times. This CDR3 is CASSLIGGANTEAFF. CDR3 in DNA: TGTGCCAGCAGTTTGATCGGGGGGGCGAACACTGAAGCTTTCTTT. The V gene is TRBV12-3 or TRBV12-4, the J gene TRBJ1-1; D might be TRBD1 (6 bases). The germline V and J ends were trimmed by 3 bases and 1 base, with 12 bases remaining between them. CDR3 size: 15 residues.

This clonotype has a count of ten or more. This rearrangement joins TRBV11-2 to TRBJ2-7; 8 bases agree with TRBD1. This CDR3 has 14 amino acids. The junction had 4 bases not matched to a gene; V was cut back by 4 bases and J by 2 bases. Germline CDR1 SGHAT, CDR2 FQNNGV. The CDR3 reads CASSSGTGAYEQYF. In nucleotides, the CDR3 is TGTGCCAGCAGCTCGGGGACAGGTGCCTACGAGCAGTACTTC.

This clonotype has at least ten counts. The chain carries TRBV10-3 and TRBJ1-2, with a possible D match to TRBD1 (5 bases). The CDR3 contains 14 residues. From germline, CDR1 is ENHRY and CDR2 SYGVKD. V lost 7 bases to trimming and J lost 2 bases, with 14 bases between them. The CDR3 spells CAITGEGINYGYTF. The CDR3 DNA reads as TGTGCCATCACCGGCGAGGGGATAAACTATGGCTACACCTTC.

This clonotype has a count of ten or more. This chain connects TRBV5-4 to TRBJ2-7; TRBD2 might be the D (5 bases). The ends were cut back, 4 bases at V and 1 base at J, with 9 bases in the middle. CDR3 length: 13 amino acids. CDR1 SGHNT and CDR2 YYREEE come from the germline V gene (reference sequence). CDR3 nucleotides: TGTGCCAGCAGCCCCCGGGATTCCTACGAGCAGTACTTC. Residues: CASSPRDSYEQYF.

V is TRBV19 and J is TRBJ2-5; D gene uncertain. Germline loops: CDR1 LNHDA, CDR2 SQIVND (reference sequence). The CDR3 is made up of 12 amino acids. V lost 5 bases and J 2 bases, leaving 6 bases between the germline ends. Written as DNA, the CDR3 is TGTGCCAGTAGTGAACGGCAAGAGACCCAGTACTTC. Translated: CASSERQETQYF.

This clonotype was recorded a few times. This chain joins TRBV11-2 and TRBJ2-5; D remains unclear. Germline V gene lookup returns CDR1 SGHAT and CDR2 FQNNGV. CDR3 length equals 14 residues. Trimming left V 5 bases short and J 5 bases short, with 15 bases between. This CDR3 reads CASSRGPPRETQYF. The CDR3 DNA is TGTGCCAGCAGCCGCGGACCGCCCAGGGAGACCCAGTACTTC. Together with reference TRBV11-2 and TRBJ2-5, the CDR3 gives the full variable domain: EAGVAQSPRYKIIEKRQSVAFWCNPISGHATLYWYQQILGQGPKLLIQFQNNGVVDDSQLPKDRFSAERLKGVDSTLKIQPAKLEDSAVYLCASSRGPPRETQYFGPGTRLLVL.

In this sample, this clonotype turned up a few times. The CDR3 loop is CSVEKGGGSDEQFF. CDR3 DNA: TGCAGCGTTGAGAAGGGGGGGGGCAGCGATGAGCAGTTCTTC. The J gene is TRBJ2-1, the V gene TRBV29-1; the D gene is possibly TRBD2 (7 bases). Deletions cut 3 bases from V and 8 bases from J, with 17 bases between. This CDR3 has 14 amino acids. Germline lookup yields CDR1 SQVTM and CDR2 ANQGSEA.

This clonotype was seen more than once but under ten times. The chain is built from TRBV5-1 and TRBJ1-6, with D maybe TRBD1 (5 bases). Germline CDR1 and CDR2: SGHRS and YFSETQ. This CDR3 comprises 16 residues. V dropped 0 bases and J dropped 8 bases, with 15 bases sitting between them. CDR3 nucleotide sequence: TGCGCCAGCAGCTTGGCAGGGTCTGGGCCTTATTCACCCCTCCACTTT. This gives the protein CASSLAGSGPYSPLHF.

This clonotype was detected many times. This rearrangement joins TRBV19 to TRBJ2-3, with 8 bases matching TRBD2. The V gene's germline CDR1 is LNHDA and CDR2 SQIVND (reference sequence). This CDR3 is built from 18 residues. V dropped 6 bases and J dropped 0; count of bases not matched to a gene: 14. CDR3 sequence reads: CASRPPTKERGSTDTQYF. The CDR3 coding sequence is TGTGCCAGTAGACCCCCCACTAAGGAGCGGGGGAGCACAGATACGCAGTATTTT.

The CDR3 loop reads CASSLEGLEQPQHF. CDR3 bases: TGCGCCAGCAGCTTGGAAGGGCTTGAGCAGCCCCAGCATTTT. J is TRBJ1-5 and V is TRBV5-1, with unresolved D. The CDR3 spans 14 residues. V lost 0 bases and J 7 bases, leaving 11 bases between the germline ends. Germline V lookup: CDR1 SGHRS, CDR2 YFSETQ.

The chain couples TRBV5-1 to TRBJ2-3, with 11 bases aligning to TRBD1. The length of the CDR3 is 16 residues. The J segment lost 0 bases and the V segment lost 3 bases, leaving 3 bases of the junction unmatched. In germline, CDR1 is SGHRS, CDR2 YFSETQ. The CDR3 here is CASSWDRGSSTDTQYF. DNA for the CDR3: TGCGCCAGCAGCTGGGACAGGGGGTCAAGCACAGATACGCAGTATTTT.

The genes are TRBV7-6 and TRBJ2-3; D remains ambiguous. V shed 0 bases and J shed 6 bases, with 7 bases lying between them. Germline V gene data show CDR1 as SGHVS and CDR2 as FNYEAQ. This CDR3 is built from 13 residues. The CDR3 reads CASSLAEGDTQYF. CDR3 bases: TGTGCCAGCAGCTTAGCTGAAGGGGATACGCAGTATTTT.

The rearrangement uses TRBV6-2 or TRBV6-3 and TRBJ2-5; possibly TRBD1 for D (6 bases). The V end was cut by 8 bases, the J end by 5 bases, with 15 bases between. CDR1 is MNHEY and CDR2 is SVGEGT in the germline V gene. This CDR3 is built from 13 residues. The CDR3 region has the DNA TGTGCCAGCGAACAACAGGGTAGGGAGACCCAGTACTTC. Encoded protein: CASEQQGRETQYF.

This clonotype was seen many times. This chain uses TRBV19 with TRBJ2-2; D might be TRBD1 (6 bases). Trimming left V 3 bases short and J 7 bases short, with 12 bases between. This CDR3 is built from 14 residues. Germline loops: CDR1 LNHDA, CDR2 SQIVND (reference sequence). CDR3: CASSIGGRNGELFF. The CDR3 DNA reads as TGTGCCAGTAGTATTGGGGGCCGGAACGGGGAGCTGTTTTTT.

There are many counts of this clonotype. The CDR3 DNA is TGCAGTGCCACTAGCGGGAGGCCTACCGGGGAGCTGTTTTTT. Encoded protein: CSATSGRPTGELFF. The rearrangement links TRBV20-1 to TRBJ2-2; 12 bases line up with TRBD2. The junction had 4 bases not matched to a gene; V was cut back by 6 bases and J by 5 bases. Germline V gene data show CDR1 as DFQATT and CDR2 as SNEGSKA (reference sequence). This CDR3 contains 14 residues.

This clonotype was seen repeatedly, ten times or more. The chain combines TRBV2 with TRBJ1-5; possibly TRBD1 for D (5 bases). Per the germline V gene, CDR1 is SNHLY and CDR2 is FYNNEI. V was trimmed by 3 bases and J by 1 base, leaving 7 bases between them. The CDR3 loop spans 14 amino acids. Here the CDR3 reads CASSDSGSNQPQHF. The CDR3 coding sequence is TGTGCCAGCAGTGACTCAGGGAGCAATCAGCCCCAGCATTTT.

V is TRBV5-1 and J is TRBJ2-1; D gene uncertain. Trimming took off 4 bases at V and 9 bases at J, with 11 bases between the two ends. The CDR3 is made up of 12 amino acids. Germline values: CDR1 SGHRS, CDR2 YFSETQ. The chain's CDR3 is CASSPRWGEQFF. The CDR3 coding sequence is TGCGCCAGCAGCCCCCGTTGGGGTGAGCAGTTCTTC.

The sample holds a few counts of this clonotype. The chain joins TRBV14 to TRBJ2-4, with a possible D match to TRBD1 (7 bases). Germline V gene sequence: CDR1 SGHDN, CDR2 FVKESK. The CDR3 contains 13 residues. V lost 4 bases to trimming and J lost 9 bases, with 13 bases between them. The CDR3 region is CASSRQGGSIQYF. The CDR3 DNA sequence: TGTGCCAGCAGCCGTCAGGGGGGATCCATTCAGTACTTC.

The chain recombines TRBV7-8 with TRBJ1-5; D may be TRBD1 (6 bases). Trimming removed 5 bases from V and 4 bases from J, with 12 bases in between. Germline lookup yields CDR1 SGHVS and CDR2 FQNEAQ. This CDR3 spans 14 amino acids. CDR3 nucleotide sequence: TGTGCCAGCAGCCCCCGACAGGCTAATCAGCCCCAGCATTTT. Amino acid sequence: CASSPRQANQPQHF.

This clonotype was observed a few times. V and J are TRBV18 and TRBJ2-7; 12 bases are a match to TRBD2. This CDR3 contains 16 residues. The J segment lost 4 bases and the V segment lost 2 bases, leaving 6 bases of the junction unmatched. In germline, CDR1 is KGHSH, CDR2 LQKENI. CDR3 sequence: CASSPRGLAGSYEQYF. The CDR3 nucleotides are TGTGCCAGCTCACCAAGAGGACTAGCGGGATCTTACGAGCAGTACTTC.

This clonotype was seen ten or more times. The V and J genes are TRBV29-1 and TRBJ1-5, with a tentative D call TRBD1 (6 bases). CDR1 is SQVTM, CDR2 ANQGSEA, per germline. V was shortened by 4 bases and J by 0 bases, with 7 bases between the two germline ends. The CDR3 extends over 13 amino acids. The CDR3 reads CSVGQASNQPQHF. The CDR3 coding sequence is TGCAGCGTTGGACAGGCTAGCAATCAGCCCCAGCATTTT.

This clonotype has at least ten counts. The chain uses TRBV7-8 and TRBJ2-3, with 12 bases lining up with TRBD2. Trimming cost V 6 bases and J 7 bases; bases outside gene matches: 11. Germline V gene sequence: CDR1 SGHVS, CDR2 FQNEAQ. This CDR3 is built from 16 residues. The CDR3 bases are TGTGCCAGCAGACCGACTAGCGGGGGAGGGATAAATACGCAGTATTTT. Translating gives CASRPTSGGGINTQYF.